This T cell receptor beta chain was identified in a study of blood T cell repertoires in COVID-19. Study overall: Samples taken during acute and convalescent COVID-19 were collected in the United States, Italy and Spain. The analysed material was cDNA or gDNA that came from T cells, B-cell-depleted T cells, or PBMCs.

Germline V gene data show CDR1 as KGHSH and CDR2 as LQKENI. J gave up 5 bases and V 6 bases, and 8 bases lay outside the gene matches. The CDR3 consists of 14 residues. In the source study's methods: For nucleated cells, counts were estimated from reference gene primer amplification. Sequenced by immunoSEQ multiplex PCR; TCRdb stores in-frame clones only, minus some. That table is the source of V, J and clone size, and D and trimming were worked out from the DNA. Of about 270,000 clones in the sample, 75% to 90% were seen once. V is TRBV18 and J is TRBJ1-1, with TRBD1 identical over 8 bases. This clonotype was obtained from a woman aged 70 to 79 with acute or convalescent COVID-19. Sequenced: peripheral blood. The CDR3 nucleotides read TGTGCCAGCTCTAGGACAGGGAAATGGACTGAAGCTTTCTTT. It codes for CASSRTGKWTEAFF.